The 30 T cell receptor beta chains reported below all come from one sample, sequenced in a study of blood T cell repertoires in COVID-19. Produced via immunoSEQ multiplex PCR; TCRdb's table is partial and in-frame only. This sample carries some 260,000 clones, over 80% of them seen once, and the ten largest clones take 1.9%. Input material: PBMCs or T cells enriched from blood (not recorded which). The receptors here all came from a young woman who had recovered from COVID-19.

The chain carries TRBV6-5 and TRBJ1-4; TRBD1 might be the D (5 bases). V was cut by 9 bases and J by 4 bases, with 15 bases left in between. From germline, CDR1 is MNHEY and CDR2 SVGAGI. The CDR3 is 14 amino acids. CDR3: CARPKWGLNEKLFF. Written as DNA, the CDR3 is TGTGCCAGACCAAAGTGGGGACTTAATGAAAAACTGTTTTTT.

This clone was observed a single time. The V and J genes are TRBV29-1 and TRBJ1-5, with 10 bases identical to TRBD1. Germline CDR1 is SQVTM and CDR2 is ANQGSEA. This CDR3 has 14 amino acids. V trimming: 0 bases; J trimming: 5 bases; junction bases outside the gene matches: 1. In DNA, the CDR3 is TGCAGCGTTGAAGATGGGACAGGGGATCAGCCCCAGCATTTT. Translated, it gives CSVEDGTGDQPQHF.

The gene calls are TRBV25-1 and TRBJ1-2, with D tentatively TRBD1 (6 bases). The CDR3 contains 17 residues. V was trimmed by 1 base and J by 0 bases, leaving 15 bases between them. In germline, CDR1 is MGHDK, CDR2 SYGVNS. Here the CDR3 DNA reads TGTGCCAGCAGTGAATTGGGTTTGGGACAAACTAACTATGGCTACACCTTC. This translates into CASSELGLGQTNYGYTF.

This chain links TRBV7-9 with TRBJ1-1, with unresolved D. V gave up 5 bases and J gave up 1 base, with 14 bases separating them. CDR1 and CDR2 (germline): SEHNR, FQNEAQ (reference sequence). The CDR3 covers 15 residues. The CDR3 region is CASSPPGGGNTEAFF. The DNA for the CDR3 is TGTGCCAGCAGCCCCCCTGGAGGTGGGAACACTGAAGCTTTCTTT.

The chain uses TRBV5-1 and TRBJ2-7; maybe TRBD1 (5 bases). Germline V gives CDR1 SGHRS, CDR2 YFSETQ. V was trimmed by 3 bases and J by 0 bases, leaving 10 bases between them. CDR3 length equals 14 residues. This chain's CDR3 is CASSYEDNSYEQYF. Written as DNA, the CDR3 is TGCGCCAGCAGCTATGAGGACAACTCCTACGAGCAGTACTTC.

V and J are TRBV28 and TRBJ2-1; a possible D gene is TRBD1 (6 bases). This CDR3 is built from 15 residues. Germline V gene sequence: CDR1 MDHEN, CDR2 SYDVKM. V was clipped by 7 bases and J by 5 bases, with 18 bases between them. In DNA, the CDR3 is TGTGCCAGCAAAACAGGGTCCTACACGGACAATGAGCAGTTCTTC. Its translation is CASKTGSYTDNEQFF.

The chain uses TRBV6-5 and TRBJ1-4, with a weak D call TRBD1 (5 bases). This CDR3 has 14 residues. The ends were cut back, 4 bases at V and 6 bases at J, with 12 bases in the middle. Germline V lookup: CDR1 MNHEY, CDR2 SVGAGI. CDR3 in DNA: TGTGCCAGCAGTTTTAACTTAGGGGATGAAAAACTGTTTTTT. This encodes CASSFNLGDEKLFF.

CDR3 sequence (DNA): TGTGCCAGCACCCGGGACACTGAAGCTTTCTTT. Translation gives CASTRDTEAFF. This rearrangement joins TRBV7-9 to TRBJ1-1; unclear D gene. This CDR3 comprises 11 residues. Trimming cost V 7 bases and J 3 bases, with 6 bases left between them. Germline CDR1 is SEHNR and CDR2 is FQNEAQ (reference sequence).

This chain uses TRBV30 with TRBJ1-2; D is possibly TRBD1 (5 bases). Germline values: CDR1 GTSNPN, CDR2 SVGIG (reference sequence). Trimming left V 3 bases short and J 3 bases short, with 20 bases between. CDR3 length: 16 amino acids. The CDR3 sequence: CAWRSLPPTDYYGYTF. In nucleotides, the CDR3 is TGTGCCTGGAGATCCCTACCTCCGACAGATTACTATGGCTACACCTTC.

The genes are TRBV6-1 and TRBJ1-1; D is possibly TRBD1 (6 bases). CDR3 length: 14 amino acids. Trimming took 3 bases from V and 0 from J, leaving 8 bases between them. Germline-derived CDR1 and CDR2 are MNHNS and SASEGT. The CDR3 DNA reads as TGTGCCAGCAGTGACCAGGGGATGAACACTGAAGCTTTCTTT. This encodes CASSDQGMNTEAFF.

This chain connects TRBV3-1 (or the pseudogene TRBV3-2) to TRBJ1-1; the D gene is possibly TRBD1 (6 bases). Trimming took off 1 base at V and 3 bases at J, with 18 bases between the two ends. Per the germline V gene, CDR1 is LGHDT and CDR2 is YNNKEL (reference sequence). The CDR3 totals 17 residues. The CDR3 loop is CASSQGYVRGRDTEAFF. The CDR3 bases are TGTGCCAGCAGCCAAGGTTATGTCAGGGGCAGGGACACTGAAGCTTTCTTT.

V usage is TRBV27 and J usage is TRBJ1-1; a possible D gene is TRBD1 (6 bases). Germline lookup yields CDR1 MNHEY and CDR2 SMNVEV (reference sequence). This CDR3 is 13 amino acids long. V was trimmed by 6 bases and J by 1 base, leaving 9 bases between them. Here the CDR3 reads CASRLGQNTEAFF. The CDR3 bases are TGTGCCAGCAGATTGGGACAGAACACTGAAGCTTTCTTT.

The genes are TRBV6-6 and TRBJ1-5; 7 positions agree with TRBD1. Trimming took 5 bases from V and 0 from J; bases not matched to a gene: 19. In germline, CDR1 is MNHNY, CDR2 SVGAGI (reference sequence). This CDR3 spans 20 amino acids. The CDR3 sequence: CASSQATPGQFSDSNQPQHF. The CDR3 DNA is TGTGCCAGCAGTCAGGCGACACCGGGACAGTTTTCCGATAGCAATCAGCCCCAGCATTTT.

The rearrangement joins TRBV7-6 to TRBJ1-1, with a possible D match to TRBD1 (6 bases). Between the trimmed V and J ends, which lost 2 bases and 5 bases, there was a span of 12 bases. The CDR3 sequence is 14 residues long. The germline V gene has CDR1 SGHVS and CDR2 FNYEAQ. The CDR3 nucleotides are TGTGCCAGCAGCTTAAGCAGGGGCCAAACTGAAGCTTTCTTT. Encoded protein: CASSLSRGQTEAFF.

This rearrangement joins TRBV6-5 to TRBJ1-1; D possibly corresponds to TRBD1 (5 bases). Germline assignment: CDR1 MNHEY and CDR2 SVGAGI. This CDR3 has 14 residues. Trimming shortened V by 6 bases and J by 0 bases, and 11 bases separated the two germline ends. CDR3 in DNA: TGTGCCAGCAGAAAAAGGGGTATGAACACTGAAGCTTTCTTT. Encoded protein: CASRKRGMNTEAFF.

V is TRBV9 and J is TRBJ2-1; a weak D match, TRBD1 (7 bases). Germline V gene lookup returns CDR1 SGDLS and CDR2 YYNGEE. Trimming left V 2 bases short and J 0 bases short, with 15 bases between. CDR3 size: 17 residues. The CDR3 DNA sequence: TGTGCCAGCAGCGTTGGAGGGGGCCCAGCCTCCTACAATGAGCAGTTCTTC. This translates into CASSVGGGPASYNEQFF.

The CDR3 loop reads CALGGVSNLFF. The CDR3 DNA reads as TGTGCTTTGGGGGGTGTCTCTAATTTGTTTTTT. The chain links TRBV12-5 to TRBJ1-4, with D tentatively TRBD1 (5 bases). V shed 11 bases and J shed 15 bases, with 19 bases lying between them. CDR3 length: 11 residues. In germline, CDR1 is LGHNT, CDR2 FRNRAP.

The J gene is TRBJ2-1, the V gene TRBV5-4; D is perhaps TRBD1 (5 bases). Trimming pared 4 bases from V and 5 bases from J, leaving 19 bases between. Germline CDR1 and CDR2: SGHNT and YYREEE (reference sequence). The CDR3 loop spans 16 amino acids. CDR3 bases: TGTGCCAGCAGCGGAACAGGTATAGCCCGCCACAATGAGCAGTTCTTC. It is translated as CASSGTGIARHNEQFF.

This chain links TRBV28 with TRBJ1-6; D is perhaps TRBD1 (5 bases). This CDR3 is 16 amino acids long. The V end was cut by 2 bases, the J end by 8 bases, with 16 bases between. Germline V lookup: CDR1 MDHEN, CDR2 SYDVKM. In DNA, the CDR3 is TGTGCCAGCAGTTTAACGGCAGGGTTTATTGATTCACCCCTCCACTTT. Protein sequence: CASSLTAGFIDSPLHF.

This sequence joins TRBV10-3 and TRBJ1-2, with TRBD1 matching 7 bases. The CDR3 has 12 amino acids. Trimming cost V 10 bases and J 2 bases; bases outside gene matches: 4. Germline CDR1 ENHRY, CDR2 SYGVKD. Written as DNA, the CDR3 is TGTGCCACCTCGGGACAGAACTATGGCTACACCTTC. This sequence encodes CATSGQNYGYTF.

The genes are TRBV7-2 and TRBJ2-1; 11 nucleotides align to TRBD2. CDR3 length: 14 residues. Germline CDR1 is SGHTA and CDR2 is FQGNSA. Trimming cost V 6 bases and J 8 bases; bases outside gene matches: 6. The CDR3 DNA is TGTGCCAGCAGACTAGCGGGAGTCTCGGATGAGCAGTTCTTC. Its translation is CASRLAGVSDEQFF.

The genes are TRBV9 and TRBJ2-7; 10 nucleotides agree with TRBD1. The germline gives CDR1 SGDLS, CDR2 YYNGEE. J gave up 4 bases and V 4 bases, and 8 bases lay outside the gene matches. The CDR3 contains 15 residues. The CDR3 region has the DNA TGTGCCAGCAGCTTCCGGGACAGGGGCGAATACGAGCAGTACTTC. It translates to CASSFRDRGEYEQYF.

The genes are TRBV14 and TRBJ2-5, with 9 nucleotides matching TRBD1. The CDR3 extends over 16 amino acids. Looked up from germline, CDR1 is SGHDN and CDR2 is FVKESK. V lost 4 bases to trimming and J lost 4 bases; unmatched junction nucleotides: 10. The CDR3 loop reads CASSRTGTGIRETQYF. The CDR3, as DNA: TGTGCCAGCAGCCGAACCGGGACAGGGATTCGAGAGACCCAGTACTTC.

This chain connects TRBV6-1 to TRBJ2-7; D remains ambiguous. The V gene's germline CDR1 is MNHNS and CDR2 SASEGT. The CDR3 has 14 residues. Trimming took off 1 base at V and 3 bases at J, with 10 bases between the two ends. The CDR3, as DNA: TGTGCCAGCAGTGAAGTAACAGCTAACTACGAGCAGTACTTC. Protein sequence: CASSEVTANYEQYF.

The chain carries TRBV7-2 and TRBJ1-4; a possible D gene is TRBD1 (5 bases). Per germline, CDR1 SGHTA and CDR2 FQGNSA. Trimming cost V 2 bases and J 4 bases, with 8 bases left between them. The CDR3 extends over 14 amino acids. The CDR3: CASSLRGSNEKLFF. CDR3 in DNA: TGTGCCAGCAGCTTAAGGGGTAGTAATGAAAAACTGTTTTTT. The full variable domain, completed using reference TRBV7-2 and TRBJ1-4, is GAGVSQSPSNKVTEKGKDVELRCDPISGHTALYWYRQSLGQGLEFLIYFQGNSAPDKSGLPSDRFSAERTGGSVSTLTIQRTQQEDSAVYLCASSLRGSNEKLFFGSGTQLSVL.

The V and J genes are TRBV6-6 and TRBJ2-1; D gene ambiguous. The V gene lost 7 bases and the J gene lost 8 bases, with 21 bases spanning the gap. The CDR3 consists of 15 residues. Germline lookup yields CDR1 MNHNY and CDR2 SVGAGI (reference sequence). The CDR3 DNA sequence: TGTGCCAGCATTCTCCCGGGTCTGGGTATGTATGAGCAGTTCTTC. It codes for CASILPGLGMYEQFF.

This chain joins TRBV27 and TRBJ1-2; the match to TRBD1 covers 9 bases. Germline CDR1 reads MNHEY; CDR2 reads SMNVEV (reference sequence). The CDR3 is 16 amino acids. The V segment lost 5 bases and the J segment 7 bases; nucleotides outside the gene matches: 14. The CDR3 sequence is CASSRASTGGQLGYTF. The CDR3 region has the DNA TGTGCCAGCAGTAGGGCCTCGACAGGGGGACAGCTTGGCTACACCTTC.

This chain connects TRBV12-3 or TRBV12-4 to TRBJ1-6; no reliable D call. The V gene lost 6 bases and the J gene lost 15 bases, with 15 bases spanning the gap. The CDR3 sequence is 12 residues long. The CDR3 DNA follows: TGTGCCAGCAGCCTTGGCCGCATAAACCTCCACTTT. Protein sequence: CASSLGRINLHF.

The V call is TRBV12-3 or TRBV12-4, the J call TRBJ1-5, with D unclear. Trimming took off 3 bases at V and 5 bases at J, with 8 bases between the two ends. The CDR3 runs 13 residues. CDR3 coding DNA: TGTGCCAGCAGTTTGTCCCGAGATCAGCCCCAGCATTTT. Protein product: CASSLSRDQPQHF.

About this clone itself: Other DNA sequences of this sample code for an identical CDR3. The rearrangement links TRBV19 to TRBJ1-2, with 8 bases lining up with TRBD1. This CDR3 is 13 amino acids long. J lost 4 bases, V lost 5 bases, and 3 bases had no gene match. CDR1 and CDR2 (germline): LNHDA, SQIVND (reference sequence). CDR3 amino acids: CASSRTGPYGYTF. CDR3 in DNA: TGTGCCAGTAGTCGGACAGGGCCCTATGGCTACACCTTC.